This T cell receptor (beta chain) appears in the sequencing data of a study of shared T cell receptors in the human thymus. Trimming took off 6 bases at V and 0 bases at J, with 9 bases between the two ends. Germline V CDR1 and CDR2: SNHLY, FYNNEI. This CDR3 has 14 residues. Repertoires were generated with immunoSEQ multiplex PCR, while TCRdb's copy carries only in-frame clones and drops some. The table includes 700,000 to 750,000 clones, roughly 85% detected once. Separately, the same data were catalogued under a study of human thymus T cells. That paper adds: Immunologically healthy infants in Finland undergoing congenital heart defect surgery were the donors. Thymic material originated from resections removed in the course of corrective heart surgery.

The TCR originated in a girl less than two years old with a congenital heart defect. Sequenced: thymocytes. The rearrangement uses TRBV2 and TRBJ1-5; D is uncertain. The CDR3 protein is CASRDAGSNQPQHF. CDR3 in DNA: TGTGCCAGCAGAGACGCAGGTAGCAATCAGCCCCAGCATTTT. Full variable domain (rest looked up from reference TRBV2 and TRBJ1-5): EPEVTQTPSHQVTQMGQEVILRCVPISNHLYFYWYRQILGQKVEFLVSFYNNEISEKSEIFDDQFSVERPDGSNFTLKIRSTKLEDSAMYFCASRDAGSNQPQHFGDGTRLSIL.